Detailed here is one TCR beta chain. Its antigen is undetermined. These data are taken from a study of T cells after yellow fever vaccination. Study-level results: Researchers report a weaker secondary response that nonetheless peaked faster, day 5 versus 15. The study re-detected most primary-vaccination clones after the booster (approximately 97% CD4, almost 90% CD8). It was a small share of clonotypes that appeared in both CD4 and CD8 compartments.

Production of TCR cDNA was by 5'RACE template switching, which also added a universal primer site and UMIs. TCRdb called the 5' RACE reads again in MiXCR, with one record for every CDR3 protein. The profile shows 100,000 to 150,000 distinct CDR3 sequences, 7.5% to 10% of them singletons. CDR3 length: 14 residues. J gave up 4 bases and V 6 bases, and 6 bases lay outside the gene matches. CDR1 DFQATT and CDR2 SNEGSKA come from the germline V gene (reference sequence). The TCR was taken from a man aged 18 to 35 who received the YFV17D yellow fever vaccine. This rearrangement joins TRBV20-1 to TRBJ1-5, with 10 bases that match TRBD1. Sample: CD8+ T cells sorted from PBMCs, taken on the day of the yellow fever booster vaccination. The CDR3 coding sequence is TGCAGTGCGAGTGGGGGACAGGGGAATCAGCCCCAGCATTTT. Translating gives CSASGGQGNQPQHF.